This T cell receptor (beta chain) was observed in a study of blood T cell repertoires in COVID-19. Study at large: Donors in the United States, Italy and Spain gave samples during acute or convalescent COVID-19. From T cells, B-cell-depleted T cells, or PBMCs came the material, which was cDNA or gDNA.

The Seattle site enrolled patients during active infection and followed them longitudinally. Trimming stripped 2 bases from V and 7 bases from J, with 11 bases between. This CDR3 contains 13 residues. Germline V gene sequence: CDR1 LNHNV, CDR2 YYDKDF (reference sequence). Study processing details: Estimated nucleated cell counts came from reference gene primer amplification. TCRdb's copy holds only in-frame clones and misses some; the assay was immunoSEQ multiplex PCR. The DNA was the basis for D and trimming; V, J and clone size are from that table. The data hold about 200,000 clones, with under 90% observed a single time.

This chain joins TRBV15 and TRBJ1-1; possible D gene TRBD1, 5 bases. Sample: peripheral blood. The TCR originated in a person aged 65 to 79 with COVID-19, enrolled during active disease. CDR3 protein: CATSRTNTGEAFF. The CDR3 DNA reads TGTGCCACCAGCAGAACTAATACAGGTGAAGCTTTCTTT.